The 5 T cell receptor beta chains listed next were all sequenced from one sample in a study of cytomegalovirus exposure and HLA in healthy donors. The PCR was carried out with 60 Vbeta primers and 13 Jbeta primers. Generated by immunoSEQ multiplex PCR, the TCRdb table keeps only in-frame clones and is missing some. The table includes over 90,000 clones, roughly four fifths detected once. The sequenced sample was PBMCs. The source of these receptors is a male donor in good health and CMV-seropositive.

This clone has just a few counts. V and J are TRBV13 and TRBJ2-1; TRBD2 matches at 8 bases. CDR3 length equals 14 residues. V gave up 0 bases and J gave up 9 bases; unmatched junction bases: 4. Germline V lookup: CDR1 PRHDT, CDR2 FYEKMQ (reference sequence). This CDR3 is CASSLGGRAREQFF. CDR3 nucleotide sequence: TGTGCCAGCAGCTTAGGCGGGAGGGCCCGTGAGCAGTTCTTC.

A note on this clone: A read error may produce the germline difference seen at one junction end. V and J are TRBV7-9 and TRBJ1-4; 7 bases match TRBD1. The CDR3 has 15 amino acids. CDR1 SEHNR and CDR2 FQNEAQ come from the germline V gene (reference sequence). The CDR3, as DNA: TGTTCCAGCAGCTTCGGGGACAGCCTTCGGGAAAAACTGTTTTTT. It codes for CSSSFGDSLREKLFF.

As DNA, the CDR3 is TGTGCCAGTAGTATAGATGGGGGGGACACCGGGGAGCTGTTTTTT. Translating gives CASSIDGGDTGELFF. The V and J genes are TRBV19 and TRBJ2-2; TRBD2 matches at 7 bases. CDR1 LNHDA and CDR2 SQIVND come from the germline V gene (reference sequence). The CDR3 is 15 amino acids. V lost 0 bases, J lost 3 bases, and 1 base stayed unmatched.

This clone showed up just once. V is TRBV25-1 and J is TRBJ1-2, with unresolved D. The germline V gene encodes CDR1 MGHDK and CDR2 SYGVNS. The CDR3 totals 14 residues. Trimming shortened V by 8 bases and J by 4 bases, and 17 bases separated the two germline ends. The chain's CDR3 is CASESGAHPYGYTF. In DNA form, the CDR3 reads TGTGCCAGCGAATCGGGAGCCCACCCCTATGGCTACACCTTC.

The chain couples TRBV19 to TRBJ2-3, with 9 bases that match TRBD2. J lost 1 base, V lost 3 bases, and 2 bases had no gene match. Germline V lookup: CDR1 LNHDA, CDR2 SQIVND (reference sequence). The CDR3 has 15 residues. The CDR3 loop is CASSIGGGGTDTQYF. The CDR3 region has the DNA TGTGCCAGTAGTATCGGCGGGGGGGGCACAGATACGCAGTATTTT.